The 24 T cell receptor beta chains below all came from one sample that was sequenced in a study of glioma-infiltrating T cells. Amplification of TCR alpha and beta CDR3 regions from RNA used iRepertoire nested multiplex PCR. MiXCR was run by TCRdb on the multiplex PCR reads, yielding one entry per CDR3 protein. Among roughly 200,000 distinct CDR3 sequences listed, approximately 40% were seen once. The sequencing input was glioma tissue, nonneoplastic brain tissue, or PBMCs (not recorded which). The receptors originated from a human donor with low-grade glioma or glioblastoma, undergoing nonglioma brain surgery, or in good health (not recorded which).

The sample holds many counts of this clonotype. V usage is TRBV6-1 and J usage is TRBJ1-3, with D hard to call. Per the germline V gene, CDR1 is MNHNS and CDR2 is SASEGT. The CDR3 loop spans 14 amino acids. V was cut by 6 bases and J by 0 bases, with 9 bases left in between. The CDR3 sequence: CASRTAGSGNTIYF. The CDR3 nucleotides are TGTGCCAGCAGAACGGCGGGCTCTGGAAACACCATATATTTT.

For this clonotype: This clone may be a read error of a much larger clone one base away. The chain combines TRBV20-1 with TRBJ2-5; 7 bases align to TRBD2. CDR1 and CDR2 (germline): DFQATT, SNEGSKA (reference sequence). CDR3 length: 13 residues. V was pared by 4 bases and J by 3 bases, with 5 bases of the junction left unmatched. CDR3 sequence: CSANGLDEETQYF. CDR3 in DNA: TGCAGTGCTAATGGACTAGACGAAGAGACCCAGTACTTC.

This clonotype was observed many times. CDR3 sequence reads: CASSLDFTEAFF. The DNA of the CDR3 is TGTGCCAGCAGCTTAGATTTCACTGAAGCTTTCTTT. This rearrangement joins TRBV7-9 to TRBJ1-1; unclear D gene. This CDR3 is built from 12 residues. The germline gives CDR1 SEHNR, CDR2 FQNEAQ (reference sequence). V gave up 1 base and J gave up 4 bases, with 4 bases separating them. The full variable domain, in which reference TRBV7-9 and TRBJ1-1 provide the parts outside the CDR3, is DTGVSQNPRHKITKRGQNVTFRCDPISEHNRLYWYRQTLGQGPEFLTYFQNEAQLEKSRLLSDRFSAERPKGSFSTLEIQRTEQGDSAMYLCASSLDFTEAFFGQGTRLTVV.

This clonotype has a count of ten or more. J is TRBJ2-7 and V is TRBV6-7; TRBD2 matches 7 bases. TRBV6-7 is identified as an open reading frame with a role that is uncertain. With V trimmed by 6 bases and J by 4 bases, 12 bases remained unmatched. The CDR3 contains 15 residues. This CDR3 reads CASSFQRAGIYEQYF. CDR3 nucleotides: TGTGCCAGCAGCTTTCAGAGAGCGGGAATTTACGAGCAGTACTTC.

This clonotype was detected ten times or more. The V call is TRBV3-1, the J call TRBJ1-3, with D tentatively TRBD1 (5 bases). This CDR3 has 15 amino acids. CDR1 LGHDT and CDR2 YNNKEL come from the germline V gene (reference sequence). Trimming took off 8 bases at V and 0 bases at J, with 14 bases between the two ends. This CDR3 is CASARGHSSGNTIYF. CDR3 DNA: TGTGCCAGCGCCCGAGGACATAGCTCTGGAAACACCATATATTTT.

The chain employs TRBV2 and TRBJ1-2; 8 nucleotides align to TRBD1. Germline loops: CDR1 SNHLY, CDR2 FYNNEI. CDR3 length: 14 amino acids. The V gene end was trimmed by 2 bases and the J gene end by 2 bases; junction bases not matched to a gene: 1. The CDR3, as DNA: TGTGCCAGCAGTGAACCAGGGGGCAACTATGGCTACACCTTC. Protein sequence: CASSEPGGNYGYTF.

This rearrangement joins TRBV28 to TRBJ1-4; D unclear. This CDR3 comprises 15 residues. V was pared by 7 bases and J by 0 bases, with 12 bases between. Germline CDR1 and CDR2: MDHEN and SYDVKM. The CDR3 DNA reads as TGTGCCAGCAAGACGACCCCAGCAACTAATGAAAAACTGTTTTTT. Its translation: CASKTTPATNEKLFF.

This clonotype was observed at least ten times. The J gene is TRBJ2-6, the V gene TRBV6-1; no clear D gene. V lost 5 bases to trimming and J lost 0 bases, with 14 bases between them. CDR3 length: 17 amino acids. Germline CDR1 reads MNHNS; CDR2 reads SASEGT. The chain's CDR3 is CASSSDLLYSGANVLTF. The CDR3 DNA reads as TGTGCCAGCAGTTCCGACTTGCTGTACTCTGGGGCCAACGTCCTGACTTTC.

This clonotype was found many times. The V gene is TRBV20-1, the J gene TRBJ2-2; 9 bases match TRBD2. V trimming: 2 bases; J trimming: 4 bases; junction bases outside the gene matches: 5. The CDR3 has 15 residues. Per germline, CDR1 DFQATT and CDR2 SNEGSKA (reference sequence). The CDR3 DNA is TGCAGTGCTAGAAGGGCTAGCGGGATCACCGGGGAGCTGTTTTTT. Translating it yields CSARRASGITGELFF.

As to this clonotype: A read error may be the cause here, since a much bigger clone is one base away. The chain links TRBV4-1 to TRBJ2-3; D perhaps matches TRBD2 (7 bases). CDR1 and CDR2 (germline): MGHRA, YSYEKL. The CDR3 contains 16 residues. V lost 1 base to trimming and J lost 3 bases, with 14 bases between them. The CDR3 region has the DNA TGCGCCAGCAGCCAAGGTATGGGGGGGCCGACAGATACGCAGTATTTT. Translating it yields CASSQGMGGPTDTQYF.

This clonotype was counted between two and nine times. The genes are TRBV4-1 and TRBJ2-3; 7 nucleotides align to TRBD2. Germline lookup yields CDR1 MGHRA and CDR2 YSYEKL. Trimming cost V 5 bases and J 3 bases; bases outside gene matches: 8. The CDR3 has 15 amino acids. The CDR3 region is CASSWKAGSTDTQYF. The CDR3 nucleotides are TGCGCCAGCAGCTGGAAAGCGGGATCGACAGATACGCAGTATTTT.

This clonotype was counted a single time. The chain uses TRBV20-1 and TRBJ2-7; maybe TRBD2 (5 bases). Germline lookup yields CDR1 DFQATT and CDR2 SNEGSKA (reference sequence). Deletions cut 3 bases from V and 5 bases from J, with 11 bases between. This CDR3 has 12 amino acids. CDR3 sequence reads: CSASEGPHEQYF. The CDR3 DNA reads TGCAGTGCTAGCGAGGGCCCCCACGAGCAGTACTTC.

In the case of this clonotype: Given a much more abundant clone one base away, this may be a read error. The V and J genes are TRBV28 and TRBJ2-3; D not certain. The CDR3 length is 14 residues. Trimming took 0 bases from V and 5 from J, leaving 9 bases between them. CDR1 is MDHEN, CDR2 SYDVKM, per germline. In DNA, the CDR3 is TGTGCCAGCAGTTTATGTCCGGTGCGAGATACGCAGTATTTT. Amino acid sequence: CASSLCPVRDTQYF.

Only a few counts were recorded for this clonotype. The chain uses TRBV18 and TRBJ2-2, with D possibly being TRBD2 (5 bases). From germline, CDR1 is KGHSH and CDR2 LQKENI. V lost 4 bases and J lost 3, with 9 bases in between. The CDR3 spans 14 residues. CDR3 amino acids: CASSQGRDTGELFF. CDR3 sequence (DNA): TGTGCCAGCTCACAAGGGCGGGACACCGGGGAGCTGTTTTTT.

Notes on this clonotype: The germline gene is not matched at one end of the junction; a read error may be the cause. The CDR3 bases are TGTGCCAGCAGGGTGGGACAGGTCGTCTATGGGTACACCTTC. Translated, it gives CASRVGQVVYGYTF. This sequence joins TRBV28 and TRBJ1-2; 8 positions match TRBD1. The CDR3 is 14 amino acids. Germline V CDR1 and CDR2: MDHEN, SYDVKM.

The chain combines TRBV4-1 with TRBJ2-3, with TRBD2 matching 9 bases. Germline V gene sequence: CDR1 MGHRA, CDR2 YSYEKL. The V and J ends lost 8 bases and 3 bases, in that order; junction bases with no gene match: 9. The CDR3 is 15 residues long. The CDR3 DNA follows: TGCGCCAGCGGGTACCGGACTAGCGCAACAGATACGCAGTATTTT. The encoded protein is CASGYRTSATDTQYF.

This clonotype was detected ten times or more. The chain uses TRBV7-8 and TRBJ1-6, with 7 bases lining up with TRBD1. The CDR3 runs 15 residues. The junction had 3 bases not matched to a gene; V was cut back by 1 base and J by 6 bases. The germline gives CDR1 SGHVS, CDR2 FQNEAQ. The CDR3 DNA is TGTGCCAGCAGCTTAGACGGGACAGTTAATTCACCCCTCCACTTT. Protein sequence: CASSLDGTVNSPLHF. Combining the CDR3 with reference TRBV7-8 and TRBJ1-6 gives the whole variable domain GAGVSQSPRYKVAKRGQDVALRCDPISGHVSLFWYQQALGQGPEFLTYFQNEAQLDKSGLPSDRFFAERPEGSVSTLKIQRTQQEDSAVYLCASSLDGTVNSPLHFGNGTRLTVT.

Ten or more counts support this clonotype. The V and J genes are TRBV28 and TRBJ2-5, with 8 bases lining up with TRBD1. CDR3 length: 15 residues. V was clipped by 4 bases and J by 7 bases; unmatched bases: 11. Germline V gene sequence: CDR1 MDHEN, CDR2 SYDVKM. CDR3 loop: CASSSYTRQGLTQYF. CDR3 DNA sequence: TGTGCCAGCAGTTCCTACACCAGACAGGGGCTGACCCAGTACTTC.

This clonotype was detected only a few times. A much larger clone lies a single base off, so this may be a read error. The genes are TRBV28 and TRBJ2-1, with TRBD2 matching over 10 bases. The junction had 13 bases not matched to a gene; V was cut back by 11 bases and J by 6 bases. This CDR3 contains 15 residues. Germline assignment: CDR1 MDHEN and CDR2 SYDVKM. CDR3 loop: CAGGSGTSACNEQFF. Written as DNA, the CDR3 is TGTGCCGGGGGATCTGGGACTAGCGCCTGCAATGAGCAGTTCTTC.

This clonotype was seen many times. This chain connects TRBV28 to TRBJ2-1; TRBD1 is a possible D gene (5 bases). There are 15 residues in the CDR3. Trimming cost V 2 bases and J 10 bases, with 18 bases left between them. The germline gives CDR1 MDHEN, CDR2 SYDVKM. The CDR3 loop reads CASSLPVRGLGEQFF. The CDR3 coding sequence is TGTGCCAGCAGTTTACCAGTTAGGGGATTGGGAGAGCAGTTCTTC.

This clonotype was counted at least ten times. The V call is TRBV7-8, the J call TRBJ1-1; possibly TRBD1 for D (5 bases). With 2 bases removed from V and 1 base from J, the gap between germline ends came to 11 bases. Germline CDR1 and CDR2: SGHVS and FQNEAQ. CDR3 length: 15 residues. The CDR3 DNA is TGTGCCAGCAGCTTAAGGGGCGGGGCGAACACTGAAGCTTTCTTT. Amino acids: CASSLRGGANTEAFF.

This clonotype was seen a few times. This clone may be a read error of a much larger clone one base away. The chain uses TRBV7-2 and TRBJ1-5; perhaps TRBD1 as D (5 bases). Germline CDR1 reads SGHTA; CDR2 reads FQGNSA. V was pared by 6 bases and J by 4 bases, with 10 bases between. The length of the CDR3 is 13 residues. CDR3 bases: TGTGCCAGCAGACCGGGGGTAAATCAGCCCCAGCATTTT. It codes for CASRPGVNQPQHF. The full variable domain, rest sourced from reference TRBV7-2 and TRBJ1-5, is GAGVSQSPSNKVTEKGKDVELRCDPISGHTALYWYRQSLGQGLEFLIYFQGNSAPDKSGLPSDRFSAERTGGSVSTLTIQRTQQEDSAVYLCASRPGVNQPQHFGDGTRLSIL.

This clonotype was picked up a small number of times. This clone may be a read error of a much larger clone one base away. The J gene is TRBJ2-1, the V gene TRBV6-1, with 9 bases fitting TRBD2. Germline assignment: CDR1 MNHNS and CDR2 SASEGT. The CDR3 is 15 amino acids. In DNA, the CDR3 is TGTGCCAGCCAAGGGGCGGGAGGGATCTACAATGAGAAGTTCTTC. It encodes CASQGAGGIYNEKFF.

The chain employs TRBV4-1 and TRBJ2-7; TRBD2 matches at 13 bases. The ends lost 0 bases at V and 5 bases at J; junction bases unmatched: 10. The CDR3 length is 18 residues. CDR1 MGHRA and CDR2 YSYEKL come from the germline V gene. The CDR3 reads CASSQDPGLAGPGDEQYF. The CDR3 coding sequence is TGCGCCAGCAGCCAAGATCCGGGACTAGCGGGACCTGGGGACGAGCAGTACTTC.